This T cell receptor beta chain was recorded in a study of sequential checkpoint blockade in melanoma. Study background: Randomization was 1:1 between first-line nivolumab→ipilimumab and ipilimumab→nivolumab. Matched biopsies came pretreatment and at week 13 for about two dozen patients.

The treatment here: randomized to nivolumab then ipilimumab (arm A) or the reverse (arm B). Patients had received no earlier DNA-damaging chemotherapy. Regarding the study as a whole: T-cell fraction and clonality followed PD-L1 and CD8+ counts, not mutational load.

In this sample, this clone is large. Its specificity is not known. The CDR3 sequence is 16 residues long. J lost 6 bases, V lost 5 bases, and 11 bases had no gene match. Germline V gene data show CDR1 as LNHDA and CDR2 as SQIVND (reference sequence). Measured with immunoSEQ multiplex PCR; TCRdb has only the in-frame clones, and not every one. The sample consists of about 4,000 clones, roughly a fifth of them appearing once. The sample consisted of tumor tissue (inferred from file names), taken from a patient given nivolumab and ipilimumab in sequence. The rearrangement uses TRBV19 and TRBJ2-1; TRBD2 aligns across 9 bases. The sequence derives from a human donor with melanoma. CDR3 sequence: CASSLAGAGGINEQFF. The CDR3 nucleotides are TGTGCCAGTAGTCTCGCCGGAGCGGGGGGCATCAATGAGCAGTTCTTC. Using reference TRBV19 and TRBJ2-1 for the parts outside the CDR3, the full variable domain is DGGITQSPKYLFRKEGQNVTLSCEQNLNHDAMYWYRQDPGQGLRLIYYSQIVNDFQKGDIAEGYSVSREKKESFPLTVTSAQKNPTAFYLCASSLAGAGGINEQFFGPGTRLTVL.